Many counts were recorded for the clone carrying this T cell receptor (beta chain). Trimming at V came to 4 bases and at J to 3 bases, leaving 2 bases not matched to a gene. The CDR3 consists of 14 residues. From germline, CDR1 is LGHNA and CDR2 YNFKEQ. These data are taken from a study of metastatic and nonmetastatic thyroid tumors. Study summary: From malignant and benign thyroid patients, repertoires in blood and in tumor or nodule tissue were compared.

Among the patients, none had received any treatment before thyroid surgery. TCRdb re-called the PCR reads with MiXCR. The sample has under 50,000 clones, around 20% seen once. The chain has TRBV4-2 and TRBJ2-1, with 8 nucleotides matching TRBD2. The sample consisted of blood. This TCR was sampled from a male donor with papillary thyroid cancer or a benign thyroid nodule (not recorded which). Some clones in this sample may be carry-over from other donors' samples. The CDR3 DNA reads TGTGCCAGCAGCCGACTAGCGAACTACAATGAGCAGTTCTTC. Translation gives CASSRLANYNEQFF.